A selection of T cell receptor beta chains follows, all from one sample in a study of blood T cells in healthy people across ages. TCRdb passed the 5' RACE reads through MiXCR, listing each CDR3 protein once. Counted here are about 1.7 million distinct CDR3 sequences, 28% occurring once; the ten biggest clones make up 7.7%. The material sequenced was blood. The receptors shown here come from a woman in her 30s in good health. Both conserved end residues are trimmed from each CDR3. The D gene is left open where the match is weak.

v_call d_call cdr3_aa
TRBV7-2 . ASSADGAEETQY
TRBV5-5 . ASSWGPTGPYEQY
TRBV2 . ASTVERNQPQH
TRBV29-1 TRBD1 SVDRGQQETQY
TRBV5-1 . ASSLRGDDNQPQH
TRBV20-1 . SARHGADINAETQY
TRBV4-3 . ASSQDPGSGGIAGANVLT
TRBV25-1 . ASSEVPGEINEQF
TRBV10-3 TRBD2 AIRGVAGDTQY
TRBV20-1 TRBD1 SASEQGVRAF
TRBV7-2 TRBD1 ASSTGQGAHPLRYRYT
TRBV4-1 . ASSQDWGSDYNEQF
TRBV12-3/TRBV12-4 . ASRSQLYNEQF
TRBV9 TRBD2 ASSVDGGTRTGTQY
TRBV6-5 . ASSRGGSSSEAF
TRBV20-1 TRBD1 SARDHLGQGSYEQY
TRBV11-2 . ATTPEGIVFSGEQF
TRBV5-1 . ASSLDHGVYEQY
TRBV5-1 . ASSLGDLRAETQY
TRBV6-5 TRBD1 ASSYSTGTEYEKLF
TRBV7-2 TRBD2 ASSQNSRSGSYEQY
TRBV29-1 . SARGRGYQETQY
TRBV7-9 . ASSKIPQGGRGETQY
TRBV9 . ASSVAPRISYNEQF
TRBV3-1 . ASSQGGGLTDTQY
TRBV2 . ASSERGGTVPSYGQY
TRBV15 TRBD1 ATRSGTGGLYQNYGYT
TRBV4-3 . ASSQLDYGGYT
TRBV10-3 . AIGTGDSGANVLT
TRBV11-2 . ASSLDPTNGELF
TRBV7-2 . ASVATGRSSYEQY
TRBV11-2 TRBD2 ASSFTLAGTNEQY
TRBV20-1 TRBD1 SATGQGENTDTQY